Following are 9 T cell receptor beta chains from one sample sequenced in a study of cytomegalovirus exposure and HLA in healthy donors. PCR was performed using 60 Vbeta and 13 Jbeta primers. This table comes from immunoSEQ multiplex PCR, and its TCRdb copy is limited to in-frame clones, with some not included. Altogether some 150,000 clones are present, over 80% being singletons, with the ten largest covering roughly 1.5%. Sample: PBMCs. The receptors were gathered from a woman between 18 and 30 years old in good health and CMV-seronegative.

V usage is TRBV2 and J usage is TRBJ2-2; 9 bases are a match to TRBD2. The V gene end was trimmed by 6 bases and the J gene end by 6 bases; junction bases not matched to a gene: 5. CDR1 SNHLY and CDR2 FYNNEI come from the germline V gene. CDR3 size: 14 residues. The CDR3 region is CASSGSGGPGELFF. For the CDR3, the DNA is TGTGCCAGCAGCGGTAGCGGGGGCCCCGGGGAGCTGTTTTTT.

The chain is built from TRBV27 and TRBJ2-5, with a tentative D call TRBD1 (5 bases). Deletions cut 3 bases from V and 4 bases from J, with 9 bases between. The CDR3 is 13 residues long. Looked up from germline, CDR1 is MNHEY and CDR2 is SMNVEV (reference sequence). The CDR3 protein is CASSFQGGETQYF. The CDR3 nucleotides read TGTGCCAGCAGTTTCCAGGGTGGAGAGACCCAGTACTTC.

The rearrangement uses TRBV19 and TRBJ1-2, with 12 bases identical to TRBD1. Trimming removed 4 bases from V and 8 bases from J; junction bases left unmatched: 11. From germline, CDR1 is LNHDA and CDR2 SQIVND (reference sequence). The CDR3 has 16 residues. CDR3 nucleotides: TGTGCCAGTAGTAGGCCGGGACAGGGGGCGGAAAGCGGCTACACCTTC. It specifies CASSRPGQGAESGYTF.

This sequence joins TRBV5-4 and TRBJ1-2, with TRBD1 as a possible D gene (5 bases). The length of the CDR3 is 16 residues. V lost 4 bases and J 2 bases, leaving 18 bases between the germline ends. CDR1 SGHNT and CDR2 YYREEE come from the germline V gene (reference sequence). The CDR3 coding sequence is TGTGCCAGCAGCCCCACAGGTTCAGCGAGAAACTATGGCTACACCTTC. It yields the protein CASSPTGSARNYGYTF. Full variable domain (rest looked up from reference TRBV5-4 and TRBJ1-2): ETGVTQSPTHLIKTRGQQVTLRCSSQSGHNTVSWYQQALGQGPQFIFQYYREEENGRGNFPPRFSGLQFPNYSSELNVNALELDDSALYLCASSPTGSARNYGYTFGSGTRLTVV.

The chain joins TRBV12-5 to TRBJ1-1; 7 bases match TRBD1. V shed 0 bases and J 1 base; nucleotides not matched to a gene: 11. The CDR3 is 18 residues long. The V gene's germline CDR1 is LGHNT and CDR2 FRNRAP. The CDR3 spells CASGLVVGQRGGNTEAFF. The CDR3 bases are TGTGCTAGTGGTTTGGTAGTGGGACAGCGTGGGGGGAACACTGAAGCTTTCTTT.

This chain joins TRBV29-1 and TRBJ2-3; TRBD2 matches 7 bases. The junction had 4 bases not matched to a gene; V was cut back by 4 bases and J by 0 bases. From germline, CDR1 is SQVTM and CDR2 ANQGSEA. The CDR3 sequence is 14 residues long. CDR3 coding DNA: TGCAGCGTTGGCGGGGGACTTAGCACAGATACGCAGTATTTT. It yields the protein CSVGGGLSTDTQYF.

This clone was observed a single time. The rearrangement uses TRBV19 and TRBJ1-1; weak D call: TRBD1 (6 bases). V lost 4 bases and J 0 bases, leaving 9 bases between the germline ends. This CDR3 is 14 amino acids long. Germline-derived CDR1 and CDR2 are LNHDA and SQIVND (reference sequence). The CDR3 region has the DNA TGTGCCAGTAGTACCGGACAGATGAACACTGAAGCTTTCTTT. Amino acids: CASSTGQMNTEAFF.

The chain carries TRBV7-9 and TRBJ1-2; D might be TRBD1 (5 bases). Germline assignment: CDR1 SEHNR and CDR2 FQNEAQ (reference sequence). The V end was cut by 6 bases, the J end by 4 bases, with 18 bases between. This CDR3 contains 15 residues. The CDR3 DNA follows: TGTGCCAGCAGGGGAAACGGGGGGAGAATCTATGGCTACACCTTC. This gives the protein CASRGNGGRIYGYTF.

This chain links TRBV5-4 with TRBJ2-4, with D perhaps matching TRBD2 (6 bases). Trimming removed 0 bases at V and 2 bases at J, with 9 bases between. This CDR3 comprises 15 residues. Germline V lookup: CDR1 SGHNT, CDR2 YYREEE (reference sequence). Written as DNA, the CDR3 is TGTGCCAGCAGCTTGGATGGGGGGACCAAAAACATTCAGTACTTC. This sequence encodes CASSLDGGTKNIQYF.